A selection of T cell receptor beta chains follows, all from one sample in a study of blood T cells in healthy people across ages. TCRdb recomputed calls from the 5' RACE reads with MiXCR, one row per CDR3 protein. Of about 830,000 distinct CDR3 sequences in the sample, roughly 60% were seen once. Sequencing used blood. These receptor sequences come from a young man in good health. Both conserved end residues are part of each CDR3. D genes are given only for firm matches. Not all rows give a size; the values are once, few, many and, for expanded clones, a class.

j_call	v_call	cdr3_length	clone_size	d_call	cdr3_nt	cdr3_aa
TRBJ2-7	TRBV11-2	15	NA	TRBD1	TGTGCCAGCAGCCGGGACAGGGTACAGACCTACGAGCAGTACTTC	CASSRDRVQTYEQYF
TRBJ2-7	TRBV6-5	12	NA	NA	TGTGCCAGCAGTTCCTCCCCAGCCGAGCAGTACTTC	CASSSSPAEQYF
TRBJ2-5	TRBV4-2	15	NA	NA	TGTGCCAGCAGCCCCCGCCGGGGCCAGGGAGAGACCCAGTACTTC	CASSPRRGQGETQYF
TRBJ1-5	TRBV5-5	13	NA	NA	TGTGCCAGCAGCAGGGGATACAATCAGCCCCAGCATTTT	CASSRGYNQPQHF
TRBJ2-1	TRBV20-1	10	NA	NA	TGCAGTGCTAGAGAGGAGATTGCGTTCTTC	CSAREEIAFF
TRBJ2-1	TRBV4-2	15	once	NA	TGTGCCAGCAGCCAAGGACTAGACCTAGCGTTCGAGCAGTTCTTC	CASSQGLDLAFEQFF
TRBJ1-1	TRBV10-3	12	NA	TRBD1	TGTGCCGGAAGGGGGCTATATACTGAAGCTTTCTTT	CAGRGLYTEAFF
TRBJ1-1	TRBV5-1	14	NA	NA	TGCGCCAGCAGCTTGGACGGCACGGTCACTGAAGCTTTCTTT	CASSLDGTVTEAFF
TRBJ2-7	TRBV7-2	15	once	TRBD2	TGTGCCAGCAGCCCTAAGCGGGGGGGGCCATACGAGCAGTACTTC	CASSPKRGGPYEQYF
TRBJ2-5	TRBV6-5	15	once	TRBD1	TGTGCCAGCAGACCCCGACAGGGGGCATGGGAGACCCAGTACTTC	CASRPRQGAWETQYF
TRBJ1-1	TRBV3-1	15	NA	NA	TGTGCCAGCAGCCATGCGGCAGGGATGAACGCTGAAGCTTTCTTT	CASSHAAGMNAEAFF
TRBJ1-1	TRBV20-1	15	NA	NA	TGCAGTGCTAGAGAAGCGGGCAGTTTGAACACTGAAGCTTTCTTT	CSAREAGSLNTEAFF
TRBJ2-7	TRBV20-1	14	few	TRBD2	TGCAGTGCTAGAGTGTATGGCGGGAGTTACGAGCAGTACTTC	CSARVYGGSYEQYF
TRBJ2-7	TRBV7-9	16	few	NA	TGTGCCAGCACCACGGGGGAGGGGGCCTCGCGCTACGAGCAGTACTTC	CASTTGEGASRYEQYF
TRBJ2-7	TRBV29-1	13	NA	NA	TGCAGCGTTGAAGATCTGATGGGCTACGAGCAGTACTTC	CSVEDLMGYEQYF
TRBJ2-1	TRBV21-1	10	few	NA	TGTGCCAGCCCACGGCAAGAGCAGTTCTTC	CASPRQEQFF
TRBJ2-7	TRBV6-2/TRBV6-3	15	NA	NA	TGTGCCAGCAGTTACCGCTCGGACAGTTCCTACGAGCAGTACTTC	CASSYRSDSSYEQYF
TRBJ2-7	TRBV14	16	NA	TRBD1	TGTGCCAGCGTCTACCCAGGGACAGGCCGCGCCTACGAGCAGTACTTC	CASVYPGTGRAYEQYF
TRBJ1-1	TRBV20-1	13	NA	NA	TGCAGTGCTAGAGATACGATGGACACTGAAGCTTTCTTT	CSARDTMDTEAFF
TRBJ2-1	TRBV2	15	NA	TRBD2	TGTGCCAGCACTCTCGCAGTAGCGGGAGTTGGTGAGCAGTTCTTC	CASTLAVAGVGEQFF
TRBJ2-7	TRBV24-1	15	few	NA	TGTGCCACCAGTTGGACTACCGGTACGTCGTGGGAGCAGTACTTC	CATSWTTGTSWEQYF
TRBJ2-1	TRBV29-1	15	NA	TRBD1	TGCAGCGTTGATCCTACAGGACAGGGTCGGCGTGAGCAGTTCTTC	CSVDPTGQGRREQFF
TRBJ2-5	TRBV9	15	NA	NA	TGTGCCAGCAGCGTAGGCCTAGTCGTGGAAGAGACCCAGTACTTC	CASSVGLVVEETQYF
TRBJ2-5	TRBV20-1	14	few	TRBD2	TGCAGTGCTAGAGATTCGGGAGGGCAAGAGACCCAGTACTTC	CSARDSGGQETQYF
TRBJ2-1	TRBV4-2	18	NA	TRBD2	TGTGCCAGCAGTCGGACTAGCGGGTTCGCGAGCTCCTACAATGAGCAGTTCTTC	CASSRTSGFASSYNEQFF
TRBJ2-5	TRBV12-3/TRBV12-4	15	NA	NA	TGTGCCAGCAATTTGTCCTCCGGCGGGAAGGAGACCCAGTACTTC	CASNLSSGGKETQYF
TRBJ1-5	TRBV20-1	14	NA	TRBD1	TGCAGTGCTAGAGGGGGGACAGGGGATCAGCCCCAGCATTTT	CSARGGTGDQPQHF
TRBJ2-3	TRBV15	16	NA	NA	TGTGCCACCAGTCCAGGGGGGGGGCCTAACACAGATACGCAGTATTTT	CATSPGGGPNTDTQYF
TRBJ2-1	TRBV7-2	17	NA	TRBD2	TGTGCCAGCAGCTCCGCCTTAGCGGGAGCCTCCTACAATGAGCAGTTCTTC	CASSSALAGASYNEQFF
TRBJ2-7	TRBV25-1	16	NA	NA	TGTGCCAGCAGTGAATGGCAGGGGGGGAGTTACAATGAGCAGTACTTC	CASSEWQGGSYNEQYF
TRBJ2-1	TRBV7-7	14	NA	NA	TGTGCTAGCAGCGACTTAGGGGGAGGGTCTGAGCAGTTCTTC	CASSDLGGGSEQFF
TRBJ1-1	TRBV21-1	13	NA	NA	TGTGCCAGCCGGCGGGGAGACCACCTCGGAGCTTTCTTT	CASRRGDHLGAFF
TRBJ2-1	TRBV13	16	NA	NA	TGTGCCAGCAGCTTAAACGTGAGGACCCGACGCCATGAGCAGTTCTTC	CASSLNVRTRRHEQFF
TRBJ2-1	TRBV5-1	14	NA	NA	TGCGCCAGCAGCTTGGGGGACCAAGGGTCTGAGCAGTTCTTC	CASSLGDQGSEQFF
TRBJ2-7	TRBV6-6	13	few	TRBD1	TGTGCCAGCAGCCGCGACAGGGAATACGAGCAGTACTTC	CASSRDREYEQYF
TRBJ2-5	TRBV9	15	NA	TRBD2	TGTGCCAGCAGCGTAGTTAGCGGGAGTCCTGGTGAGCAGTACTTC	CASSVVSGSPGEQYF
TRBJ2-7	TRBV28	13	NA	NA	TGTGCCGGCAGTGTACCGGGACCCTACGAGCAGTACTTC	CAGSVPGPYEQYF
TRBJ1-5	TRBV12-5	15	NA	NA	TGTGCTAGTGGTTTCTTACATAGCAACAATCAGCCCCAGCATTTT	CASGFLHSNNQPQHF
TRBJ2-3	TRBV9	13	NA	NA	TGTGCCAGCAGCGGCGATCCCCCAGATACGCAGTATTTT	CASSGDPPDTQYF
TRBJ2-1	TRBV5-1	13	NA	NA	TGCGCCAGCAGGGGGACCGGTAAGAATGGGCAGTTCTTC	CASRGTGKNGQFF
TRBJ2-3	TRBV3-1	15	NA	NA	TGTGCCAGCAGCCAAGGACACACGACTCCAGATACGCAGTATTTT	CASSQGHTTPDTQYF
TRBJ2-1	TRBV6-5	16	few	TRBD2	TGTGCCAGCAGTTACCCGACTAGCGGGGGGGCAGGCGAGCAGTTCTTC	CASSYPTSGGAGEQFF
TRBJ1-4	TRBV7-2	14	NA	TRBD1	TGTGCCAGCAGCCCCGGGACAGTAGCTGAAAAACTGTTTTTT	CASSPGTVAEKLFF
TRBJ2-7	TRBV28	15	NA	TRBD1	TGTGCCAGCAGTTCCTCGACAGGGGGCCTTTACGAGCAGTACTTC	CASSSSTGGLYEQYF
TRBJ2-5	TRBV12-3/TRBV12-4	16	NA	NA	TGTGCCAGCAGTTTTGTTCGGGCCAGCTTTAAAGAGACCCAGTACTTC	CASSFVRASFKETQYF
TRBJ2-1	TRBV14	17	NA	TRBD2	TGTGCCAGCAGCCCCCTCCAGACTAGCGGGAGGGTGGGTGAGCAGTTCTTC	CASSPLQTSGRVGEQFF
TRBJ2-3	TRBV7-2	15	few	TRBD2	TGTGCCAGCAGCCGGGGGGACTGGTACACAGATACGCAGTATTTT	CASSRGDWYTDTQYF
TRBJ2-3	TRBV6-2/TRBV6-3	14	NA	TRBD2	TGTGCCAGTCGACTAGCGGGAGGGCCAGATACGCAGTATTTT	CASRLAGGPDTQYF
TRBJ2-1	TRBV7-2	15	few	NA	TGTGCCAGCAGCTTCAGGCAGGGGGGCTACAATGAGCAGTTCTTC	CASSFRQGGYNEQFF
TRBJ2-5	TRBV5-1	15	NA	NA	TGCGCCAGCAGCTTCGGGACCTCCCTGGGGGAGACCCAGTACTTC	CASSFGTSLGETQYF
TRBJ2-2	TRBV29-1	14	NA	TRBD1	TGCAGCGTTGAAGGGACAGGGGGCACCGGGGAGCTGTTTTTT	CSVEGTGGTGELFF
TRBJ2-1	TRBV2	12	NA	NA	TGTGCCAGCACCTACGGTGGGCCCGGGCAGTTCTTC	CASTYGGPGQFF